This T cell receptor beta chain stems from a study of OX40 agonist ivuxolimab in advanced cancers. Study-wide background: Ivuxolimab doses were 0.01, 0.1, 0.3, 1.5, 3 or 10 mg/kg every 2 weeks.

TCRdb's copy holds only in-frame clones and misses some; the assay was immunoSEQ multiplex PCR. In the table there are approximately 50,000 clones, over 70% of which are singletons. This CDR3 is built from 14 residues. CDR1 SGHKS and CDR2 YYEKEE come from the germline V gene (reference sequence). The V end was cut by 0 bases, the J end by 4 bases, with 11 bases between. This clone has just a few counts. The chain recombines TRBV5-5 with TRBJ2-7, with D tentatively TRBD1 or TRBD2 (7 bases each). The sequence came from an adult with an advanced solid tumor such as melanoma, head and neck, liver or kidney cancer. The source material was CD4+ or CD8+ T cells sorted from blood, sampled in a trial of the OX40 agonist ivuxolimab. DNA of the CDR3: TGTGCCAGCAGCTTGGACAGGGGAGGGTACGAGCAGTACTTC. Translating gives CASSLDRGGYEQYF.